These 27 T cell receptor beta chains share one sample of origin, sequenced in a study of T cell repertoires in cytomegalovirus infection. TCRdb called the reads again in MiXCR, with one record for every CDR3 protein. The sample holds some 390,000 distinct CDR3 sequences; 15% to 20% are singletons and the top ten take approximately 10%. The material sequenced was PBMCs. These receptors all stem from a human donor in good health (CMV status not recorded). Some clones in this sample may be carry-over from other donors' samples.

The rearrangement links TRBV24-1 to TRBJ1-5; 7 positions agree with TRBD1. This CDR3 has 15 amino acids. The germline CDR1 and CDR2 sequences are KGHDR and SFDVKD. V shed 5 bases, J shed 4 bases, and the junction held 7 bases outside the gene matches. The CDR3 DNA reads TGTGCCACCAGTGGTGAGGGGGCGTCGAATCAGCCCCAGCATTTT. This encodes CATSGEGASNQPQHF.

This clonotype was recorded many times. The chain carries TRBV7-6 and TRBJ2-1, with 12 bases aligning to TRBD2. J gave up 2 bases and V 4 bases, and 3 bases lay outside the gene matches. The germline gives CDR1 SGHVS, CDR2 FNYEAQ. The CDR3 spans 16 residues. The CDR3 spells CASSWGTSGPYNEQFF. Here the CDR3 DNA reads TGTGCCAGCAGCTGGGGGACTAGCGGGCCCTACAATGAGCAGTTCTTC.

A word on this clonotype: A much more abundant neighbour one base away suggests this may be a read error. The chain is built from TRBV28 and TRBJ1-1; 7 nucleotides match TRBD1. The CDR3 length is 13 residues. Germline values: CDR1 MDHEN, CDR2 SYDVKM. CDR3 sequence reads: CDSSYPGDREAFF. The CDR3 nucleotides are TGTGACAGCAGTTATCCGGGGGACAGAGAAGCTTTCTTT. The full variable domain, completed using reference TRBV28 and TRBJ1-1, is DVKVTQSSRYLVKRTGEKVFLECVQDMDHENMFWYRQDPGLGLRLIYFSYDVKMKEKGDIPEGYSVSREKKERFSLILESASTNQTSMYLCDSSYPGDREAFFGQGTRLTVV.

This clonotype was detected only a few times. The chain couples TRBV11-2 to TRBJ1-1, with D possibly TRBD1 on 5 matching bases. Germline V gene sequence: CDR1 SGHAT, CDR2 FQNNGV. V dropped 6 bases and J dropped 1 base, with 15 bases sitting between them. The CDR3 has 15 amino acids. The CDR3 protein is CASSPFWGKNTEAFF. The CDR3 DNA sequence: TGTGCCAGCAGTCCCTTTTGGGGCAAGAACACTGAAGCTTTCTTT.

This clonotype was observed many times. This chain uses TRBV11-2 with TRBJ1-1; tentatively, D is TRBD1 (5 bases). The CDR3 is 15 amino acids. Trimming cost V 1 base and J 0 bases, with 9 bases left between them. Looked up from germline, CDR1 is SGHAT and CDR2 is FQNNGV. The CDR3 is CASSLAAGLNTEAFF. In DNA form, the CDR3 reads TGTGCCAGCAGCTTAGCGGCAGGGTTGAACACTGAAGCTTTCTTT. The full variable domain, in which reference TRBV11-2 and TRBJ1-1 provide the parts outside the CDR3, is EAGVAQSPRYKIIEKRQSVAFWCNPISGHATLYWYQQILGQGPKLLIQFQNNGVVDDSQLPKDRFSAERLKGVDSTLKIQPAKLEDSAVYLCASSLAAGLNTEAFFGQGTRLTVV.

J is TRBJ2-1 and V is TRBV7-9, with TRBD2 matching over 9 bases. V was clipped by 1 base and J by 15 bases; unmatched bases: 7. This CDR3 contains 13 residues. Germline V gene lookup returns CDR1 SEHNR and CDR2 FQNEAQ (reference sequence). The CDR3 region has the DNA TGTGCCAGCAGCTTAGGCGGGGGGGCCGTTGGGTTCTTC. Its protein is CASSLGGGAVGFF.

The CDR3 reads CASSTDRVYEQYF. CDR3 nucleotide sequence: TGTGCCAGCAGCACGGACAGGGTCTACGAGCAGTACTTC. V is TRBV5-4 and J is TRBJ2-7; TRBD1 agrees at 8 bases. The trim removed 4 bases at V and 3 bases at J, leaving 3 bases unmatched. The V gene's germline CDR1 is SGHNT and CDR2 YYREEE (reference sequence). The CDR3 consists of 13 residues. Variable domain in full (rest from reference TRBV5-4 and TRBJ2-7): ETGVTQSPTHLIKTRGQQVTLRCSSQSGHNTVSWYQQALGQGPQFIFQYYREEENGRGNFPPRFSGLQFPNYSSELNVNALELDDSALYLCASSTDRVYEQYFGPGTRLTVT.

The V and J genes are TRBV2 and TRBJ2-2; the D gene is possibly TRBD2 (5 bases). The CDR3 covers 15 residues. Germline assignment: CDR1 SNHLY and CDR2 FYNNEI. V was clipped by 8 bases and J by 4 bases, with 17 bases between them. The CDR3 spells CASLRGSDSTGELFF. As DNA, the CDR3 is TGTGCCAGCCTGAGAGGGTCGGATAGCACCGGGGAGCTGTTTTTT.

This clonotype was picked up many times. The chain employs TRBV7-2 and TRBJ2-1, with D possibly matching TRBD2 (6 bases). The V end was cut by 3 bases, the J end by 9 bases, with 12 bases between. Germline-derived CDR1 and CDR2 are SGHTA and FQGNSA. The CDR3 loop spans 13 amino acids. In nucleotides, the CDR3 is TGTGCCAGCAGCTTCCCGGGAGTCGGTGAGCAGTTCTTC. It is translated as CASSFPGVGEQFF.

This clonotype was found many times. This chain links TRBV7-6 with TRBJ1-2; weak D call: TRBD1 (6 bases). This CDR3 has 14 amino acids. The germline V and J ends were trimmed by 5 bases and 3 bases, with 13 bases remaining between them. The germline CDR1 and CDR2 sequences are SGHVS and FNYEAQ. CDR3 residues: CASSRTAVDYGYTF. The DNA of the CDR3 is TGTGCCAGCAGCAGGACAGCCGTGGACTATGGCTACACCTTC.

The chain has TRBV30 and TRBJ2-1; 14 bases map to TRBD2. The germline V gene encodes CDR1 GTSNPN and CDR2 SVGIG (reference sequence). This CDR3 spans 16 amino acids. Trimming took 6 bases from V and 9 from J; bases not matched to a gene: 13. The CDR3 nucleotides are TGTGCCTGCCGATCCGGGACTAGCGGGAGTAGGGTTGAGCAGTTCTTC. As protein: CACRSGTSGSRVEQFF.

This clonotype showed up just a few times. The chain joins TRBV20-1 to TRBJ1-1; no definite D call. Per the germline V gene, CDR1 is DFQATT and CDR2 is SNEGSKA (reference sequence). This CDR3 has 15 amino acids. V lost 0 bases and J lost 1, with 12 bases in between. CDR3 sequence (DNA): TGCAGTGCTAGAGATCGGTTAAGACAGAACACTGAAGCTTTCTTT. Amino acids: CSARDRLRQNTEAFF.

This clonotype was recorded a few times. The genes are TRBV12-3 or TRBV12-4 and TRBJ2-3; TRBD2 agrees at 9 bases. The V segment lost 6 bases and the J segment 2 bases; nucleotides outside the gene matches: 6. The CDR3 is 15 amino acids. The CDR3 loop reads CASSIRTSVTDTQYF. The CDR3 coding sequence is TGTGCCAGCAGCATCAGGACTAGCGTCACAGATACGCAGTATTTT.

This clonotype was seen many times. The genes are TRBV7-9 and TRBJ2-7, with a possible D match to TRBD1 (5 bases). V was cut by 10 bases and J by 2 bases, with 18 bases left in between. The CDR3 is made up of 14 amino acids. The germline gives CDR1 SEHNR, CDR2 FQNEAQ (reference sequence). Here the CDR3 reads CATARAGKTYEQYF. In DNA, the CDR3 is TGTGCCACCGCCCGGGCAGGGAAAACCTACGAGCAGTACTTC.

This clonotype was observed a handful of times. The V and J genes are TRBV7-9 and TRBJ1-3; D unresolved. CDR3 size: 13 residues. Germline V gene lookup returns CDR1 SEHNR and CDR2 FQNEAQ (reference sequence). Deletions cut 0 bases from V and 7 bases from J, with 7 bases between. The chain's CDR3 is CASSLARFNTIYF. The DNA for the CDR3 is TGTGCCAGCAGCTTAGCGCGTTTTAACACCATATATTTT.

V is TRBV4-2 and J is TRBJ2-2; no definite D call. The CDR3 extends over 16 amino acids. Looked up from germline, CDR1 is LGHNA and CDR2 is YNFKEQ. V was pared by 2 bases and J by 7 bases, with 17 bases between. The CDR3 reads CASSQSLQPGIGELFF. Here the CDR3 DNA reads TGTGCCAGCAGCCAATCCCTCCAGCCCGGTATCGGGGAGCTGTTTTTT.

This clonotype was seen a single time. V and J are TRBV3-1 and TRBJ2-5, with D possibly TRBD2 on 6 matching bases. V was cut by 2 bases and J by 2 bases, with 9 bases left in between. This CDR3 has 14 residues. Germline V lookup: CDR1 LGHDT, CDR2 YNNKEL (reference sequence). The CDR3 coding sequence is TGTGCCAGCAGCCAAAAGGCGGGACAAGAGACCCAGTACTTC. Its translation is CASSQKAGQETQYF.

The chain uses TRBV3-1 and TRBJ1-1; TRBD1 aligns across 9 bases. From germline, CDR1 is LGHDT and CDR2 YNNKEL (reference sequence). The CDR3 spans 15 residues. V lost 3 bases, J lost 5 bases, and 7 bases stayed unmatched. CDR3 in amino acids: CASSHPGQGGTEAFF. In nucleotides, the CDR3 is TGTGCCAGCAGCCACCCGGGACAGGGTGGAACTGAAGCTTTCTTT.

This clonotype was recorded a few times. The chain links TRBV7-6 to TRBJ2-5; no clear D gene. CDR1 is SGHVS and CDR2 is FNYEAQ in the germline V gene. With 1 base removed from V and 5 bases from J, the gap between germline ends came to 14 bases. This CDR3 has 15 residues. The CDR3 region is CASSLVLAVRETQYF. The CDR3 nucleotides are TGTGCCAGCAGCTTAGTTCTGGCAGTTCGGGAGACCCAGTACTTC.

This clonotype was observed at least ten times. This chain uses TRBV7-8 with TRBJ2-3; tentatively, D is TRBD2 (5 bases). V was cut by 4 bases and J by 4 bases, with 18 bases left in between. The CDR3 consists of 16 residues. From germline, CDR1 is SGHVS and CDR2 FQNEAQ. Here the CDR3 DNA reads TGTGCCAGCAGCTCTATGAGCGGAATTAATGCAGATACGCAGTATTTT. It yields the protein CASSSMSGINADTQYF. The full variable domain, completed using reference TRBV7-8 and TRBJ2-3, is GAGVSQSPRYKVAKRGQDVALRCDPISGHVSLFWYQQALGQGPEFLTYFQNEAQLDKSGLPSDRFFAERPEGSVSTLKIQRTQQEDSAVYLCASSSMSGINADTQYFGPGTRLTVL.

The chain has TRBV7-8 and TRBJ1-3, with 7 nucleotides matching TRBD1. Trimming removed 1 base from V and 0 bases from J; junction bases left unmatched: 6. The germline V gene has CDR1 SGHVS and CDR2 FQNEAQ. CDR3 length: 17 amino acids. The CDR3 protein is CASSLGPWTGSGNTIYF. Here the CDR3 DNA reads TGTGCCAGCAGCTTAGGGCCTTGGACAGGCTCTGGAAACACCATATATTTT.

This clonotype was seen a handful of times. This rearrangement joins TRBV29-1 to TRBJ2-2; 7 nucleotides match TRBD2. This CDR3 has 17 residues. Germline CDR1 is SQVTM and CDR2 is ANQGSEA. With V trimmed by 4 bases and J by 3 bases, 14 bases remained unmatched. This CDR3 reads CSVGLAGEIWDTGELFF. The CDR3 DNA sequence: TGCAGCGTTGGGTTGGCGGGGGAGATCTGGGACACCGGGGAGCTGTTTTTT.

This clonotype was observed a few times. The J gene is TRBJ2-2, the V gene TRBV7-2, with 8 bases fitting TRBD2. Germline trimming cut 2 bases from V and 7 bases from J; bases unmatched to any gene: 6. The germline gives CDR1 SGHTA, CDR2 FQGNSA. The CDR3 contains 15 residues. The CDR3 DNA reads as TGTGCCAGCAGCTTATCGGGAGGGCGGGGCGGGGAGCTGTTTTTT. This codes for CASSLSGGRGGELFF.

V usage is TRBV2 and J usage is TRBJ1-2; a possible D gene is TRBD1 (6 bases). CDR1 SNHLY and CDR2 FYNNEI come from the germline V gene. The CDR3 totals 13 residues. The V and J ends lost 4 bases and 0 bases respectively, with 6 bases between them. This chain's CDR3 is CASSAGANYGYTF. The DNA for the CDR3 is TGTGCCAGCAGTGCAGGGGCTAACTATGGCTACACCTTC.

The chain combines TRBV7-2 with TRBJ1-4; D is possibly TRBD1 (6 bases). Looked up from germline, CDR1 is SGHTA and CDR2 is FQGNSA. With 5 bases removed from V and 0 bases from J, the gap between germline ends came to 13 bases. The CDR3 is made up of 16 amino acids. The DNA for the CDR3 is TGTGCCAGCAGCCCCGGGACACTGGCAACTAATGAAAAACTGTTTTTT. Its protein product is CASSPGTLATNEKLFF.

The chain's CDR3 is CAISVTTDTQYF. DNA for the CDR3: TGTGCCATCAGTGTCACCACAGATACGCAGTATTTT. The V and J genes are TRBV10-3 and TRBJ2-3; no definite D call. The V gene's germline CDR1 is ENHRY and CDR2 SYGVKD. Trimming removed 4 bases at V and 2 bases at J, with 4 bases between. This CDR3 has 12 residues.

The chain recombines TRBV7-8 with TRBJ1-5; no clear D. Trimming took 5 bases from V and 7 from J, leaving 18 bases between them. The CDR3 sequence is 15 residues long. The germline gives CDR1 SGHVS, CDR2 FQNEAQ. CDR3 nucleotides: TGTGCCAGCAGCAGGACGCAGGAGTCGGGGCAGCCCCAGCATTTT. Protein: CASSRTQESGQPQHF.